This is a list of T cell receptor beta chains from one sample in a study of post-analysis software for immune sequencing data. From the PCR reads, TCRdb called clonotypes with MiXCR, one entry per CDR3 protein. Found here are 550,000 to 700,000 distinct CDR3 sequences, around 44% of them singletons; the top ten hold more than 1.5%. Input material: blood. These receptors all come from a girl between 10 and 17 years old with multiple sclerosis. Each CDR3 is given with its conserved first and last residue. D genes are given only for firm matches. Part of the rows lack a size; the others show once, few, many or a class for expanded clones.

d_call	cdr3_length	clone_size	j_call	v_call	cdr3_aa	cdr3_nt
TRBD1	14	NA	TRBJ2-7	TRBV6-2/TRBV6-3	CATSVTGTGYEQYF	TGTGCCACCTCAGTTACAGGGACAGGCTACGAGCAGTACTTC
NA	16	NA	TRBJ2-3	TRBV12-3/TRBV12-4	CASSPFGTPSTDTQYF	TGTGCCAGCAGCCCCTTCGGGACTCCTAGCACAGATACGCAGTATTTT
TRBD2	15	NA	TRBJ2-5	TRBV7-2	CASSLDSSGKETQYF	TGTGCCAGCAGCTTAGATTCCAGCGGGAAGGAGACCCAGTACTTC
NA	19	NA	TRBJ2-1	TRBV2	CASSLQHPLRQGGLNEQFF	TGTGCCAGCAGCCTTCAACACCCGCTCCGACAGGGAGGGTTGAATGAGCAGTTCTTC
TRBD2	14	few	TRBJ2-7	TRBV20-1	CSATGGAYSYEQYF	TGCAGTGCTACCGGGGGGGCCTACTCCTACGAGCAGTACTTC
NA	15	once	TRBJ2-6	TRBV29-1	CSVVGADSGADVLTF	TGCAGCGTTGTAGGCGCCGACTCTGGGGCCGACGTCCTGACTTTC
NA	13	NA	TRBJ1-1	TRBV2	CAPRTVGNTEAFF	TGTGCCCCCAGGACGGTCGGGAACACTGAAGCTTTCTTT
NA	16	NA	TRBJ2-4	TRBV3-1	CASSQERGPPKNIQYF	TGTGCCAGCAGCCAAGAAAGGGGTCCGCCCAAAAACATTCAGTACTTC
TRBD1	14	NA	TRBJ2-3	TRBV29-1	CSVGNRGYPDTQYF	TGCAGCGTTGGTAACAGGGGGTACCCAGATACGCAGTATTTT
TRBD2	15	NA	TRBJ2-1	TRBV20-1	CSARKPGGGDNEQFF	TGCAGTGCTAGAAAACCGGGAGGAGGGGACAATGAGCAGTTCTTC
NA	15	few	TRBJ2-4	TRBV12-3/TRBV12-4	CASSLGNQAKNIQYF	TGTGCCAGCAGTTTGGGGAATCAAGCCAAAAACATTCAGTACTTC
NA	13	NA	TRBJ2-3	TRBV12-3/TRBV12-4	CASTPTATDAQYF	TGTGCCAGCACCCCTACCGCCACAGATGCGCAGTATTTT
NA	17	few	TRBJ2-7	TRBV7-9	CASSLAMGQLGSYEQYF	TGTGCCAGCAGCTTAGCCATGGGGCAGCTAGGCTCCTACGAGCAGTACTTC
TRBD1	14	few	TRBJ2-1	TRBV27	CAARTGGFYNEQFF	TGTGCCGCCCGGACAGGGGGTTTTTACAATGAGCAGTTCTTC
NA	14	NA	TRBJ2-7	TRBV3-1	CASSRWGGDYEQYF	TGTGCCAGCAGCCGATGGGGGGGCGACTACGAGCAGTACTTC
TRBD2	15	few	TRBJ2-7	TRBV7-6	CASSLVGRGPYEQYF	TGTGCCAGCAGCTTAGTCGGGAGGGGACCCTACGAGCAGTACTTC
NA	17	NA	TRBJ1-2	TRBV20-1	CSASARDVSRANYGYTF	TGCAGTGCTAGTGCCCGGGACGTGTCTCGAGCTAACTATGGCTACACCTTC
NA	16	few	TRBJ2-7	TRBV4-1	CASSQMDGQPYHEQYF	TGCGCCAGCAGCCAAATGGACGGACAGCCCTACCACGAGCAGTACTTC
NA	16	few	TRBJ2-3	TRBV9	CASSVAPDTSTDTQYF	TGTGCCAGCAGCGTAGCTCCGGATACTAGCACAGATACGCAGTATTTT
NA	14	NA	TRBJ2-3	TRBV4-2	CASSQAGVTDTQYF	TGTGCCAGCAGCCAAGCTGGGGTCACAGATACGCAGTATTTT
TRBD1	13	NA	TRBJ2-7	TRBV10-3	CATRGTGSPEQYF	TGTGCCACCCGTGGGACAGGGAGCCCCGAGCAGTACTTC
TRBD1	15	NA	TRBJ1-5	TRBV9	CASSADRGGNQPQHF	TGTGCCAGCAGCGCCGACAGGGGAGGCAATCAGCCCCAGCATTTT
NA	17	NA	TRBJ2-3	TRBV7-9	CASSFYLGQGSPDTQYF	TGTGCCAGCAGCTTCTATCTCGGGCAGGGATCCCCAGATACGCAGTATTTT
TRBD2	16	NA	TRBJ2-1	TRBV5-1	CASSFGGTSFYNEQFF	TGCGCCAGCAGCTTCGGGGGGACTAGCTTCTACAATGAGCAGTTCTTC
NA	17	few	TRBJ2-5	TRBV7-7	CASSSYNSGRGQETQYF	TGTGCCAGCAGCTCATACAACTCGGGGCGCGGGCAAGAGACCCAGTACTTC
NA	18	NA	TRBJ2-7	TRBV7-2	CASSSPGDVRLNSYEQYF	TGTGCCAGCAGCTCCCCGGGGGACGTAAGACTAAATTCCTACGAGCAGTACTTC
NA	11	NA	TRBJ2-3	TRBV12-3/TRBV12-4	CASSYQRAQYF	TGTGCCAGCAGTTATCAGCGAGCGCAGTATTTT
NA	13	NA	TRBJ1-2	TRBV4-2	CASSQDRPYGYTF	TGTGCCAGCAGCCAAGACCGCCCGTATGGCTACACCTTC
TRBD1	14	NA	TRBJ1-2	TRBV6-5	CASSYRGGGYGYTF	TGTGCCAGCAGTTACCGAGGGGGCGGCTATGGCTACACCTTC
NA	16	NA	TRBJ1-5	TRBV15	CATSRDRWGPNQPQHF	TGTGCCACCAGCAGAGATCGGTGGGGGCCCAATCAGCCCCAGCATTTT
NA	18	few	TRBJ2-4	TRBV4-1	CASSQDRVYASRKNIQYF	TGCGCCAGCAGCCAAGATAGGGTATACGCTAGTCGCAAAAACATTCAGTACTTC
NA	15	few	TRBJ2-2	TRBV4-2	CASSPSEGRSGELFF	TGTGCCAGCAGCCCGTCTGAAGGGCGAAGCGGGGAGCTGTTTTTT
NA	15	NA	TRBJ1-4	TRBV6-5	CASSYSSGPFEKLFF	TGTGCCAGCAGTTACTCGTCAGGACCGTTTGAAAAACTGTTTTTT
NA	13	NA	TRBJ2-7	TRBV4-1	CASSQGPTWEQYF	TGCGCCAGCAGCCAAGGACCGACGTGGGAGCAGTACTTC
NA	15	NA	TRBJ2-3	TRBV6-5	CASSKNLRSTDTQYF	TGTGCCAGCAGCAAGAACTTAAGGTCCACAGATACGCAGTATTTT
NA	15	few	TRBJ2-3	TRBV2	CASSESGYSTDTQYF	TGTGCCAGCAGTGAAAGCGGCTATAGCACAGATACGCAGTATTTT
NA	13	NA	TRBJ1-6	TRBV12-3/TRBV12-4	CASSPRGASPLHF	TGTGCCAGCAGTCCTAGAGGGGCCTCACCCCTCCACTTT
TRBD1	15	NA	TRBJ2-3	TRBV7-9	CASSPSDRGTDTQYF	TGTGCCAGCAGCCCTTCAGACAGGGGGACAGATACGCAGTATTTT
TRBD2	15	NA	TRBJ2-5	TRBV2	CASIRSGGPSETQYF	TGTGCCAGCATCCGCAGCGGGGGGCCGAGTGAGACCCAGTACTTC
NA	13	NA	TRBJ2-5	TRBV20-1	CSARAVPRETQYF	TGCAGTGCTAGAGCCGTACCCCGAGAGACCCAGTACTTC
NA	13	NA	TRBJ1-1	TRBV10-3	CAISVRRDTEAFF	TGTGCCATCAGTGTTCGACGAGACACTGAAGCTTTCTTT
TRBD2	15	few	TRBJ2-1	TRBV6-6	CASRPPGLVGNEQFF	TGTGCCAGCAGACCCCCGGGACTAGTCGGCAATGAGCAGTTCTTC
TRBD2	16	NA	TRBJ2-1	TRBV5-1	CASSPASGRAGNEQFF	TGCGCCAGCAGCCCTGCTAGCGGGAGGGCGGGGAATGAGCAGTTCTTC
TRBD1	16	once	TRBJ1-4	TRBV4-1	CASSQGQWTGNEKLFF	TGCGCCAGCAGCCAAGGACAATGGACAGGCAATGAAAAACTGTTTTTT
NA	12	NA	TRBJ2-5	TRBV29-1	CSLRAPWETRYF	TGCAGCCTGCGGGCACCCTGGGAGACCCGGTACTTC
TRBD2	14	NA	TRBJ2-3	TRBV12-3/TRBV12-4	CASRLSGGTDAQYF	TGTGCCAGCAGACTTAGCGGGGGCACAGATGCGCAGTATTTT
NA	15	NA	TRBJ2-3	TRBV20-1	CSARDGQKGADAQYF	TGCAGTGCTAGAGACGGGCAAAAAGGTGCAGATGCGCAGTATTTT
TRBD1	18	NA	TRBJ1-1	TRBV5-1	CASSSTGTGDLMNTEAFF	TGCGCCAGCAGCTCAACCGGGACAGGGGATTTGATGAACACTGAAGCTTTCTTT
TRBD1	13	few	TRBJ2-3	TRBV12-3/TRBV12-4	CATGDRGTDTQYF	TGTGCCACCGGGGACAGGGGAACAGATACGCAGTATTTT
NA	13	NA	TRBJ2-1	TRBV5-1	CASSYGTGYEQFF	TGCGCCAGCAGCTACGGGACCGGCTATGAGCAGTTCTTC
NA	16	NA	TRBJ2-6	TRBV14	CASSQERVSGANVLTF	TGTGCCAGCAGCCAAGAGAGAGTCTCTGGGGCCAACGTCCTGACTTTC
NA	15	NA	TRBJ2-4	TRBV18	CASSSATTAKNIQYF	TGTGCCAGCAGTTCCGCAACTACCGCCAAAAACATTCAGTACTTC
NA	15	NA	TRBJ2-2	TRBV12-3/TRBV12-4	CASSYPSGNTGELFF	TGTGCCAGCAGTTACCCTTCGGGGAACACCGGGGAGCTGTTTTTT
NA	13	few	TRBJ1-5	TRBV29-1	CSVAGTQNQPQHF	TGCAGCGTTGCCGGGACACAGAATCAGCCCCAGCATTTT